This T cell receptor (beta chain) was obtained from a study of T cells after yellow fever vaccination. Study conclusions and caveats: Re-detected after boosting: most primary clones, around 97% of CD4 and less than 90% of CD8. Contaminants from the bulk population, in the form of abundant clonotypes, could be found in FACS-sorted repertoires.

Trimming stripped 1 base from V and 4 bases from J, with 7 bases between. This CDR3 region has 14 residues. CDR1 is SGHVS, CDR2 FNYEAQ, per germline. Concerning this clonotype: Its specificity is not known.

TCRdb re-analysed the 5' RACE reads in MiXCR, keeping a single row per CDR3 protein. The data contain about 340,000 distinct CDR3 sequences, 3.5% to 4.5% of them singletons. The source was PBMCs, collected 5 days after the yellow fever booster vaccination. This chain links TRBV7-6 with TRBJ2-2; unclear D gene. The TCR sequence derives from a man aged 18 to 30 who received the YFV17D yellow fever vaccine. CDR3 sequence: CASSLGGITGELFF. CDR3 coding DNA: TGTGCCAGCAGCTTAGGGGGAATCACCGGGGAGCTGTTTTTT.